The table lists the clone carrying this T cell receptor (beta chain) with a few counts. One entry per CDR3 protein results from TCRdb running MiXCR on the 5' RACE reads. The data hold roughly 54,000 distinct CDR3 sequences, with about 15% observed a single time. Germline CDR1 and CDR2: LGHNA and YNFKEQ. V was trimmed by 4 bases and J by 4 bases, leaving 2 bases between them. The CDR3 contains 12 residues. The V and J genes are TRBV4-2 and TRBJ2-6; D is unresolved. Source material: naive CD4+ T cells sorted from blood. Subset of the sample: naive CD4+ T cells, CD4+CD45RA+CD25-. The source of this sequence is a female donor with breast cancer. The CDR3 here is CASSPGANVLTF. The CDR3 nucleotides read TGTGCCAGCAGCCCCGGGGCCAACGTCCTGACTTTC.